Listed below are T cell receptor beta chains from one sample, sequenced in a study of shared clonotypes between healthy human individuals. Sequencing used immunoSEQ multiplex PCR; TCRdb keeps in-frame clones, though not all of them. Seen here are 750,000 to 1,000,000 clones, about 92% observed once, and the top ten hold approximately 25%. Sequenced: naive CD8+ T cells sorted from blood. These receptors were taken from a man aged 30-40 years in good health. Each CDR3 is given with its conserved first and last residue. D genes are given only for firm matches. Only part of the rows carry a size: once, few, many, or a class if the clone is expanded.

>TRBJ1-1|NA|NA|TRBV28
CASDMVGNTEAFF
TGTGCCAGCGACATGGTCGGGAACACTGAAGCTTTCTTT
>TRBJ1-5|few|NA|TRBV27
CASRLGQIGNQPQHF
TGTGCCAGCAGGCTCGGACAGATAGGCAATCAGCCCCAGCATTTT
>TRBJ2-7|NA|NA|TRBV7-2
CASTIGRGWGYEQYF
TGTGCCAGCACAATCGGGCGGGGCTGGGGGTACGAGCAGTACTTC
>TRBJ1-1|NA|NA|TRBV7-2
CASSLAPNTEAFF
TGTGCCAGCAGCTTAGCGCCGAACACTGAAGCTTTCTTT
>TRBJ2-7|NA|TRBD2|TRBV4-3
CASSQWTSYEQYF
TGCGCCAGCAGCCAGTGGACTAGCTACGAGCAGTACTTC
>TRBJ1-1|NA|NA|TRBV5-1
CASSCHEGGTEAFF
TGCGCCAGCAGCTGCCATGAAGGGGGTACTGAAGCTTTCTTT
>TRBJ2-7|NA|TRBD2|TRBV11-2
CASSAGGAGGYEQYF
TGTGCCAGCAGCGCGGGAGGGGCGGGAGGTTACGAGCAGTACTTC
>TRBJ2-7|NA|TRBD1|TRBV10-2
CASSEDRGLSWEQYF
TGCGCCAGCAGTGAAGACAGGGGGCTATCTTGGGAGCAGTACTTC
>TRBJ2-1|NA|TRBD1|TRBV5-1
CASSRGTGDNEQFF
TGCGCCAGCAGCAGGGGGACAGGGGACAATGAGCAGTTCTTC
>TRBJ2-1|NA|TRBD2|TRBV5-1
CASSLYGGRPHNEQFF
TGCGCCAGCAGCTTGTACGGCGGGAGGCCCCACAATGAGCAGTTCTTC
>TRBJ1-3|NA|TRBD1|TRBV7-8
CASSLDRDRAGNTIYF
TGTGCCAGCAGCTTAGACCGGGACAGGGCTGGAAACACCATATATTTT
>TRBJ1-2|NA|NA|TRBV5-6
CASSLGSSDSSYGYTF
TGTGCCAGCAGCCTGGGTTCTTCAGACAGCTCCTATGGCTACACCTTC
>TRBJ2-5|NA|NA|TRBV5-6
CASSPPPTVQETQYF
TGTGCCAGCAGCCCTCCACCGACAGTCCAAGAGACCCAGTACTTC
>TRBJ2-1|NA|TRBD2|TRBV6-5
CASSYRLAGVVEQFF
TGTGCCAGCAGTTACCGACTAGCGGGAGTGGTTGAGCAGTTCTTC
>TRBJ1-2|NA|NA|TRBV4-1
CASSQEGTHGYTF
TGCGCCAGCAGCCAAGAGGGAACCCACGGCTACACCTTC
>TRBJ2-2|NA|NA|TRBV4-1
CASSQEWVPTTGELFF
TGCGCCAGCAGCCAAGAGTGGGTCCCCACCACCGGGGAGCTGTTTTTT
>TRBJ2-1|NA|NA|TRBV25-1
CASKSNEQFF
TGTGCCAGCAAGAGCAATGAGCAGTTCTTC
>TRBJ2-3|NA|TRBD2|TRBV7-2
CASSWGTSADTQYF
TGTGCCAGCAGCTGGGGGACTAGTGCAGATACGCAGTATTTT
>TRBJ1-3|NA|NA|TRBV7-2
CASSLAFGNTIYF
TGTGCCAGCAGCTTAGCTTTTGGAAACACCATATATTTT
>TRBJ2-1|NA|NA|TRBV2
CAIGTESSYNEQFF
TGTGCGATAGGGACCGAGAGCTCCTACAATGAGCAGTTCTTC
>TRBJ2-7|NA|TRBD2|TRBV6-1
CASSDAGELDEQYF
TGTGCCAGCAGTGATGCGGGAGAACTTGACGAGCAGTACTTC
>TRBJ1-2|NA|NA|TRBV2
CASNGQLSFNYGYTF
TGTGCCAGCAACGGACAACTATCCTTTAACTATGGCTACACCTTC
>TRBJ1-4|NA|NA|TRBV29-1
CSALTQGRQGKLFF
TGCAGCGCCCTGACCCAGGGCCGTCAGGGAAAACTGTTTTTT
>TRBJ2-2|NA|NA|TRBV7-9
CASRASTGELFF
TGTGCCAGCAGGGCTAGCACCGGGGAGCTGTTTTTT
>TRBJ2-3|NA|NA|TRBV28
CASSETGTDTQYF
TGTGCCAGCAGTGAAACGGGCACAGATACGCAGTATTTT
>TRBJ2-3|NA|NA|TRBV11-2
CASSLDPIGRHGPDTQYF
TGTGCCAGCAGCTTAGATCCTATTGGCAGACACGGCCCAGATACGCAGTATTTT
>TRBJ2-3|NA|TRBD2|TRBV7-9
CASRRAGQGTDTQYF
TGTGCCAGCAGAAGAGCGGGGCAGGGCACAGATACGCAGTATTTT
>TRBJ2-5|NA|NA|TRBV19
CASRGVGHEETQYF
TGTGCCAGTAGGGGTGTCGGGCACGAAGAGACCCAGTACTTC
>TRBJ1-2|NA|NA|TRBV5-4
CASSLAIGAPFGYTF
TGTGCCAGCAGCTTGGCCATCGGGGCCCCTTTTGGCTACACCTTC
>TRBJ2-7|once|NA|TRBV5-1
CASSPGQGFEQYF
TGCGCCAGCAGCCCGGGCCAGGGGTTCGAGCAGTACTTC
>TRBJ2-2|NA|TRBD2|TRBV5-1
CASSLDLAGAGPGELFF
TGCGCCAGCAGCTTAGATCTAGCGGGAGCGGGTCCCGGGGAGCTGTTTTTT
>TRBJ2-2|NA|TRBD2|TRBV2
CASNTREGTKKNTGELFF
TGTGCCAGCAACACCAGGGAGGGAACAAAAAAGAACACCGGGGAGCTGTTTTTT
>TRBJ1-4|NA|NA|TRBV7-6
CASSYDPIRGEGEKLFF
TGTGCCAGCAGCTACGACCCAATCAGGGGAGAGGGCGAAAAACTGTTTTTT
>TRBJ2-1|NA|TRBD2|TRBV6-5
CASSSLAGGTDEQFF
TGTGCCAGCAGTTCACTAGCGGGAGGGACGGATGAGCAGTTCTTC
>TRBJ2-7|NA|TRBD1|TRBV2
CASSSRQGAGEQYF
TGTGCCAGCAGTAGTCGACAGGGGGCCGGCGAGCAGTACTTC
>TRBJ2-1|NA|NA|TRBV6-6
CASSYAMTRGTFF
TGTGCCAGCAGTTACGCTATGACTAGGGGCACGTTCTTC
>TRBJ2-7|once|TRBD1|TRBV18
CASSPPQGAGEQYF
TGTGCCAGCTCACCACCCCAGGGGGCAGGGGAGCAGTACTTC
>TRBJ2-4|NA|TRBD2|TRBV14
CASSQEGGSSDIQYF
TGTGCCAGCAGCCAAGAAGGCGGGAGTTCTGACATTCAGTACTTC
>TRBJ2-7|NA|NA|TRBV7-9
CASGRRDSSYEQYF
TGTGCCAGCGGTCGGCGGGATAGCTCCTACGAGCAGTACTTC
>TRBJ2-5|NA|TRBD2|TRBV7-9
CASSLRGSGVQETQYF
TGTGCCAGCAGCTTACGCGGGAGCGGGGTCCAAGAGACCCAGTACTTC
>TRBJ2-3|NA|TRBD2|TRBV7-8
CATGLDKDTQYF
TGTGCCACCGGACTAGATAAAGATACGCAGTATTTT